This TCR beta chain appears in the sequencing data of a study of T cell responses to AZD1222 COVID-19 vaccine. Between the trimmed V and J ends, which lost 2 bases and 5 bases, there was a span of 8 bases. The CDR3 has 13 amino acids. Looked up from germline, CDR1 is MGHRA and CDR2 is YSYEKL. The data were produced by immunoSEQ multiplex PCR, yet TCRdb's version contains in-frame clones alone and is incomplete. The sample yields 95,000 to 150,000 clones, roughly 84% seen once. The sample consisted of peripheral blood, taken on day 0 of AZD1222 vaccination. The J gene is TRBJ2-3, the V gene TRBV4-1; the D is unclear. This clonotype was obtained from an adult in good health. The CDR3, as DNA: TGCGCCAGCAGCCAAAGGCTAAAAGATACGCAGTATTTT. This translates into CASSQRLKDTQYF.